These T cell receptor beta chains were read from a single sample in a study of tumor and adjacent non-tumor tissue in lung cancer. TCRdb itself ran the multiplex PCR reads through MiXCR, one entry per CDR3 protein. The data hold tens of thousands of distinct CDR3 sequences, with about 55% observed a single time. Sequenced input: distant non-tumor lung tissue. Source of these receptors: a man aged 70-80 years with non-small cell lung cancer. CDR3s include the opening cysteine and the closing phenylalanine or tryptophan. The order of the fields is D gene, clone size, V gene, J gene, CDR3 protein, CDR3 DNA. A D gene is named only where the DNA matches it firmly. A clone size is listed for some rows: how often the clone was seen (once, few, many), or a class if it is expanded.

d_call: NA
clone_size: NA
v_call: TRBV20-1
j_call: TRBJ2-3
cdr3_aa: CSTRVPPDTQYF
cdr3_nt: TGCAGTACTAGAGTTCCTCCAGATACGCAATATTTT

d_call: TRBD1
clone_size: NA
v_call: TRBV11-2
j_call: TRBJ2-7
cdr3_aa: CTSSLDATGYEQYF
cdr3_nt: TGTACCAGTAGCTTAGATGCGACAGGGTACGAGCAGTACTTC

d_call: TRBD2
clone_size: NA
v_call: TRBV4-2
j_call: TRBJ2-7
cdr3_aa: CASSQDSPSGSYEQYF
cdr3_nt: TGTGCCAGCAGCCAAGATAGTCCTAGCGGGAGCTACGAACAGTACTTC

d_call: NA
clone_size: NA
v_call: TRBV11-2
j_call: TRBJ2-5
cdr3_aa: CASSSESLKIQYF
cdr3_nt: TGTGCCAGCAGCTCGGAGTCTTTGAAGATCCAGTACTTC

d_call: NA
clone_size: NA
v_call: TRBV11-1
j_call: TRBJ2-2
cdr3_aa: CASSSALDSANTRELLF
cdr3_nt: TGTGCCAGCAGCTCAGCCTTGGACAGTGCGAACACCAGGGAGCTGTTGTTT

d_call: TRBD1
clone_size: NA
v_call: TRBV6-1
j_call: TRBJ2-3
cdr3_aa: CASKGAAETDTQYF
cdr3_nt: TGTGCCAGCAAGGGGGCAGCAGAAACAGATACGCAGTATTTT

d_call: NA
clone_size: many
v_call: TRBV4-1
j_call: TRBJ1-2
cdr3_aa: CASSQVRVDYGYTF
cdr3_nt: TGCGCCAGCAGCCAAGTCCGGGTTGACTATGGCTACACCTTC

d_call: NA
clone_size: few
v_call: TRBV5-1
j_call: TRBJ1-5
cdr3_aa: CASAPSNSLDQPQHF
cdr3_nt: TGCGCCAGCGCCCCCTCGAATTCACTGGACCAGCCCCAGCATTTT

d_call: NA
clone_size: once
v_call: TRBV5-4
j_call: TRBJ2-5
cdr3_aa: CASSLVAIKETQYF
cdr3_nt: TGTGCCAGCAGCTTGGTAGCTATAAAAGAGACCCAGTACTTC

d_call: NA
clone_size: NA
v_call: TRBV11-1
j_call: TRBJ1-1
cdr3_aa: CASSMSGPRKAFF
cdr3_nt: TGTGCCAGCAGTATGTCGGGGCCCCGGAAGGCTTTCTTT

d_call: NA
clone_size: many
v_call: TRBV12-3/TRBV12-4
j_call: TRBJ2-7
cdr3_aa: CASSSHRSYEQYF
cdr3_nt: TGTGCCAGCAGTTCTCACCGCTCCTACGAGCAGTACTTC

d_call: TRBD1
clone_size: NA
v_call: TRBV28
j_call: TRBJ2-6
cdr3_aa: CVSSLHGAGGVSGANVPTF
cdr3_nt: TGTGTCAGCAGTTTACATGGGGCAGGGGGCGTCTCTGGGGCCAACGTCCCGACTTTC

d_call: NA
clone_size: medium-sized
v_call: TRBV4-1
j_call: TRBJ2-5
cdr3_aa: CASSQGAGQETQYF
cdr3_nt: TGCGCCAGCAGCCAAGGTGCCGGCCAAGAGACCCAGTACTTC

d_call: NA
clone_size: NA
v_call: TRBV21-1
j_call: TRBJ2-7
cdr3_aa: CASSKDRGTCEQYF
cdr3_nt: TGTGCCAGCAGCAAAGATCGGGGGACCTGCGAGCAGTACTTC

d_call: NA
clone_size: many
v_call: TRBV12-3/TRBV12-4
j_call: TRBJ1-5
cdr3_aa: CASSPVGGYSNQPQHF
cdr3_nt: TGTGCCAGCAGCCCGGTGGGCGGTTATAGCAATCAGCCCCAGCATTTT

d_call: TRBD1
clone_size: NA
v_call: TRBV4-1
j_call: TRBJ1-5
cdr3_aa: CVSSQTGGNQPQHF
cdr3_nt: TGCGTCAGCAGCCAAACAGGGGGCAATCAGCCCCAGCATTTT

d_call: NA
clone_size: medium-sized
v_call: TRBV6-2/TRBV6-3
j_call: TRBJ1-2
cdr3_aa: CASSFRARYGYTF
cdr3_nt: TGTGCCAGCAGTTTCAGGGCTCGCTATGGCTACACCTTC

d_call: TRBD1
clone_size: NA
v_call: TRBV4-2
j_call: TRBJ2-6
cdr3_aa: CASSPTGGSWANVPTF
cdr3_nt: TGTGCCAGCAGCCCTACAGGGGGCTCTTGGGCCAACGTCCCGACTTTC

d_call: NA
clone_size: NA
v_call: TRBV11-3
j_call: TRBJ2-4
cdr3_aa: CTSSLNMGQAKNIQYF
cdr3_nt: TGTACCAGCAGCTTAAACATGGGGCAAGCCAAAAACATTCAGTACTTC

d_call: NA
clone_size: NA
v_call: TRBV29-1
j_call: TRBJ2-1
cdr3_aa: CGVGVTSVASSEQFF
cdr3_nt: TGTGGCGTTGGTGTAACGAGCGTGGCGTCGAGTGAGCAGTTCTTC

d_call: TRBD1
clone_size: NA
v_call: TRBV11-2
j_call: TRBJ2-7
cdr3_aa: CLSSEGDRNNEQYF
cdr3_nt: TGTCTCAGCAGCGAGGGGGACAGAAACAACGAGCAGTACTTC

d_call: TRBD2
clone_size: once
v_call: TRBV28
j_call: TRBJ2-1
cdr3_aa: CASFRGLASHGQFF
cdr3_nt: TGTGCCAGCTTTCGGGGACTAGCCTCACATGGGCAGTTCTTC

d_call: NA
clone_size: NA
v_call: TRBV12-3/TRBV12-4
j_call: TRBJ1-5
cdr3_aa: CANSTQTGTNQPQHF
cdr3_nt: TGTGCCAACAGTACCCAGACAGGAACCAATCAGCCCCAGCATTTT

d_call: NA
clone_size: many
v_call: TRBV5-4
j_call: TRBJ2-7
cdr3_aa: CASSLGQIPYEQYF
cdr3_nt: TGTGCCAGCAGCTTGGGGCAGATCCCCTACGAGCAGTACTTC

d_call: TRBD1
clone_size: NA
v_call: TRBV29-1
j_call: TRBJ1-2
cdr3_aa: CCVTITGAEDDYTF
cdr3_nt: TGCTGCGTTACGATTACAGGGGCGGAGGATGACTACACCTTC

d_call: NA
clone_size: NA
v_call: TRBV11-2
j_call: TRBJ1-6
cdr3_aa: CGSSTRGSPLHF
cdr3_nt: TGTGGCAGCAGCACACGGGGTTCACCCCTCCACTTT

d_call: NA
clone_size: once
v_call: TRBV4-2
j_call: TRBJ2-2
cdr3_aa: CASNQVALPGELFF
cdr3_nt: TGTGCCAGTAACCAAGTAGCCCTCCCCGGGGAGCTGTTTTTT

d_call: TRBD1
clone_size: NA
v_call: TRBV5-4
j_call: TRBJ2-3
cdr3_aa: CASSKGQNTNTRYF
cdr3_nt: TGTGCCAGCAGCAAGGGACAGAACACAAATACGCGGTATTTT

d_call: NA
clone_size: few
v_call: TRBV28
j_call: TRBJ1-1
cdr3_aa: CASSSIQIRIPEAFF
cdr3_nt: TGTGCCAGCAGTTCTATACAGATCCGGATCCCTGAAGCTTTCTTT

d_call: NA
clone_size: many
v_call: TRBV4-1
j_call: TRBJ2-1
cdr3_aa: CASVEAGEQFF
cdr3_nt: TGCGCCAGTGTGGAGGCGGGTGAGCAGTTCTTC

d_call: TRBD1
clone_size: many
v_call: TRBV29-1
j_call: TRBJ1-1
cdr3_aa: CSVAGTGLSTEAFF
cdr3_nt: TGCAGCGTTGCCGGGACAGGGTTGAGCACTGAAGCTTTCTTT

d_call: TRBD1
clone_size: many
v_call: TRBV29-1
j_call: TRBJ1-5
cdr3_aa: CSHPAGQGENQPQHF
cdr3_nt: TGCAGCCACCCTGCCGGGCAGGGGGAGAATCAGCCCCAGCATTTT

d_call: NA
clone_size: NA
v_call: TRBV11-2
j_call: TRBJ1-4
cdr3_aa: CASSLGQTGLEKLFF
cdr3_nt: TGTGCCAGCAGCTTAGGCCAGACAGGACTTGAAAAACTGTTTTTT

d_call: NA
clone_size: NA
v_call: TRBV6-1
j_call: TRBJ2-6
cdr3_aa: CASSAEDSSGAKVVTF
cdr3_nt: TGTGCCAGCAGTGCCGAGGACAGCTCTGGGGCCAAGGTCGTAACTTTC

d_call: NA
clone_size: NA
v_call: TRBV7-2
j_call: TRBJ2-7
cdr3_aa: CASSSQGGTSFYEQYF
cdr3_nt: TGTGCCAGCAGTTCCCAGGGGGGGACCTCATTCTACGAGCAGTACTTC

d_call: NA
clone_size: many
v_call: TRBV28
j_call: TRBJ2-7
cdr3_aa: CASSTPREQYF
cdr3_nt: TGTGCCAGCAGTACCCCTAGGGAGCAGTACTTC

d_call: NA
clone_size: NA
v_call: TRBV30
j_call: TRBJ1-6
cdr3_aa: CAWRPVLTNSPLHF
cdr3_nt: TGTGCCTGGAGGCCTGTCCTGACGAATTCACCCCTCCACTTT

d_call: TRBD2
clone_size: few
v_call: TRBV28
j_call: TRBJ2-1
cdr3_aa: CASKGPGGALNEQFF
cdr3_nt: TGTGCCAGCAAAGGGCCGGGGGGGGCCCTCAATGAGCAGTTCTTC

d_call: NA
clone_size: many
v_call: TRBV7-8
j_call: TRBJ1-1
cdr3_aa: CASSPGFGTEAFF
cdr3_nt: TGTGCCAGCAGCCCAGGGTTTGGCACTGAAGCTTTCTTT

d_call: NA
clone_size: NA
v_call: TRBV6-1
j_call: TRBJ1-1
cdr3_aa: CASSRPIMNAEAFF
cdr3_nt: TGTGCCAGCAGTCGCCCCATAATGAACGCTGAAGCTTTCTTT

d_call: NA
clone_size: NA
v_call: TRBV28
j_call: TRBJ2-1
cdr3_aa: CASSLGRRIEQFF
cdr3_nt: TGTGCCAGTAGTTTAGGGAGGAGAATTGAGCAGTTCTTC

d_call: TRBD2
clone_size: few
v_call: TRBV15
j_call: TRBJ2-1
cdr3_aa: CATSRRLAGEEQFF
cdr3_nt: TGTGCCACCAGCAGAAGACTAGCGGGAGAGGAGCAGTTCTTC

d_call: TRBD1
clone_size: few
v_call: TRBV10-2
j_call: TRBJ1-5
cdr3_aa: CASSEPQGASIQPQHF
cdr3_nt: TGCGCCAGCAGTGAGCCCCAGGGGGCAAGCATTCAGCCCCAGCATTTT

d_call: NA
clone_size: NA
v_call: TRBV6-2/TRBV6-3
j_call: TRBJ2-5
cdr3_aa: CAISYLGQLQETQYF
cdr3_nt: TGTGCCATCAGTTACCTTGGACAGTTACAAGAGACCCAGTACTTC

d_call: NA
clone_size: NA
v_call: TRBV5-4
j_call: TRBJ2-5
cdr3_aa: CASSHRLTSQETQYF
cdr3_nt: TGTGCCAGCAGCCACAGACTAACGAGCCAAGAGACCCAGTACTTC

d_call: TRBD2
clone_size: NA
v_call: TRBV11-2
j_call: TRBJ2-5
cdr3_aa: CASSLYGGGRETQCF
cdr3_nt: TGTGCCAGCAGCTTATACGGGGGAGGGAGGGAGACCCAGTGCTTC

d_call: NA
clone_size: NA
v_call: TRBV6-5
j_call: TRBJ2-7
cdr3_aa: CASTRQYF
cdr3_nt: TGTGCCAGCACCAGGCAGTACTTC

d_call: TRBD1
clone_size: few
v_call: TRBV6-5
j_call: TRBJ2-3
cdr3_aa: CASSRTGDEWDTQYF
cdr3_nt: TGTGCCAGCAGCCGGACAGGGGACGAGTGGGATACGCAGTATTTT

d_call: TRBD1
clone_size: few
v_call: TRBV6-1
j_call: TRBJ2-7
cdr3_aa: CASSGVGQGAYEQYF
cdr3_nt: TGTGCCAGCAGTGGTGTTGGGCAGGGGGCGTACGAGCAGTACTTC

d_call: TRBD2
clone_size: few
v_call: TRBV5-1
j_call: TRBJ2-7
cdr3_aa: CASRLAGVETYEQYF
cdr3_nt: TGCGCCAGCCGACTAGCGGGGGTCGAAACCTACGAGCAGTACTTC

d_call: NA
clone_size: NA
v_call: TRBV11-3
j_call: TRBJ2-3
cdr3_aa: CATSLFHQGEDTQYF
cdr3_nt: TGTGCCACCAGCTTGTTTCATCAAGGGGAAGATACGCAGTATTTT

d_call: NA
clone_size: NA
v_call: TRBV11-2
j_call: TRBJ2-6
cdr3_aa: CASSSPRVRGDSGANVLTF
cdr3_nt: TGTGCCAGCAGTTCCCCGAGGGTAAGAGGGGACTCTGGGGCCAACGTCCTGACTTTC

d_call: NA
clone_size: NA
v_call: TRBV6-5
j_call: TRBJ1-5
cdr3_aa: CASSYTYSHQPQHF
cdr3_nt: TGTGCCAGCAGTTACACCTACTCACATCAGCCCCAGCATTTC

d_call: TRBD2
clone_size: many
v_call: TRBV10-1
j_call: TRBJ2-2
cdr3_aa: CASSETLTSATGELFF
cdr3_nt: TGCGCCAGCAGTGAGACCTTGACTAGCGCCACCGGGGAGCTGTTTTTT

d_call: TRBD1
clone_size: many
v_call: TRBV19
j_call: TRBJ1-1
cdr3_aa: CASSIRTGAPSTEAFF
cdr3_nt: TGTGCCAGTAGTATTCGGACAGGGGCCCCGAGCACTGAAGCTTTCTTT